These 23 T cell receptor beta chains were sequenced from one sample in a study of blood T cell repertoires in COVID-19. Produced via immunoSEQ multiplex PCR; TCRdb's table is partial and in-frame only. The sample carries under 95,000 clones, 83% recorded once. The source material was peripheral blood. The source of these receptors is an elderly woman with acute or convalescent COVID-19.

The chain employs TRBV6-5 and TRBJ2-1, with TRBD2 matching 13 bases. Germline trimming cut 6 bases from V and 9 bases from J; bases unmatched to any gene: 8. The CDR3 is 15 amino acids. Germline V gene sequence: CDR1 MNHEY, CDR2 SVGAGI. The CDR3 region has the DNA TGTGCCAGCAGACTCTGGACTAGCGGGAGTTCTGAGCAGTTCTTC. Protein product: CASRLWTSGSSEQFF.

This chain uses TRBV23-1 with TRBJ2-1; weak D call: TRBD1 (6 bases). TRBV23-1 is annotated as an ORF whose role is uncertain. V lost 0 bases to trimming and J lost 7 bases, with 13 bases between them. This CDR3 is built from 15 residues. CDR3 sequence: CASSQSRDIENEQFF. Written as DNA, the CDR3 is TGCGCCAGCAGTCAATCTCGGGACATCGAGAATGAGCAGTTCTTC.

The chain is built from TRBV7-2 and TRBJ2-5; possible D gene TRBD2, 5 bases. Germline V CDR1 and CDR2: SGHTA, FQGNSA. The CDR3 length is 15 residues. Trimming cost V 5 bases and J 4 bases, with 17 bases left between them. This chain's CDR3 is CASSQTTTRGETQYF. In DNA form, the CDR3 reads TGTGCCAGCAGCCAAACCACTACTAGAGGAGAGACCCAGTACTTC. Full variable domain (remainder filled in from reference TRBV7-2 and TRBJ2-5): GAGVSQSPSNKVTEKGKDVELRCDPISGHTALYWYRQSLGQGLEFLIYFQGNSAPDKSGLPSDRFSAERTGGSVSTLTIQRTQQEDSAVYLCASSQTTTRGETQYFGPGTRLLVL.

The chain is built from TRBV5-1 and TRBJ2-5; 8 positions agree with TRBD2. The CDR3 length is 16 residues. Germline V gene data show CDR1 as SGHRS and CDR2 as YFSETQ. Trimming cost V 3 bases and J 5 bases; bases outside gene matches: 12. DNA of the CDR3: TGCGCCAGCAGCTCGACTCTAGCGGGCGGTGAGGAGACCCAGTACTTC. Protein sequence: CASSSTLAGGEETQYF.

The genes are TRBV4-2 and TRBJ2-7; 7 nucleotides line up with TRBD1. Germline lookup yields CDR1 LGHNA and CDR2 YNFKEQ. With 3 bases clipped from V and 3 bases from J, the junction kept 8 bases outside the gene matches. This CDR3 region has 15 residues. In DNA form, the CDR3 reads TGTGCCAGCAGCCAGGGGACAGTTCACAACTACGAGCAGTACTTC. Residues: CASSQGTVHNYEQYF.

This clone was observed a single time. V and J are TRBV3-1 (or the pseudogene TRBV3-2) and TRBJ2-3; D not certain. Germline V CDR1 and CDR2: LGHDT, YNNKEL (reference sequence). Trimming took off 7 bases at V and 1 base at J, with 9 bases between the two ends. This CDR3 comprises 13 residues. The CDR3 region has the DNA TGTGCCAGCACCTACGAGGGCACAGATACGCAGTATTTT. Translated: CASTYEGTDTQYF.

The J gene is TRBJ1-6, the V gene TRBV5-1, with D perhaps TRBD1 (5 bases). Trimming removed 2 bases from V and 10 bases from J, with 16 bases in between. The CDR3 has 15 residues. Germline CDR1 SGHRS, CDR2 YFSETQ. The CDR3 spells CASSLRGTFNSPLHF. DNA for the CDR3: TGCGCCAGCAGCTTACGCGGGACCTTCAACTCACCCCTCCACTTT.

This sequence joins TRBV28 and TRBJ1-2; 10 bases line up with TRBD1. The ends lost 10 bases at V and 4 bases at J; junction bases unmatched: 6. The CDR3 is 13 amino acids. Germline CDR1 MDHEN, CDR2 SYDVKM. In DNA, the CDR3 is TGTGCCACCCGGACAGGGGGTGCCTATGGCTACACCTTC. This translates into CATRTGGAYGYTF.

The rearrangement links TRBV15 to TRBJ1-5, with D maybe TRBD1 (5 bases). In germline, CDR1 is LNHNV, CDR2 YYDKDF (reference sequence). CDR3 length: 15 residues. Trimming stripped 0 bases from V and 7 bases from J, with 13 bases between. This CDR3 is CATSRDPSGPQPQHF. CDR3 sequence (DNA): TGTGCCACCAGCAGAGATCCCTCAGGGCCCCAGCCCCAGCATTTT.

This clone came up a few times. This chain links TRBV20-1 with TRBJ1-2; 8 nucleotides agree with TRBD1. V was clipped by 5 bases and J by 7 bases; unmatched bases: 9. This CDR3 contains 13 residues. Germline V gene lookup returns CDR1 DFQATT and CDR2 SNEGSKA (reference sequence). The DNA of the CDR3 is TGCAGTGCTGGTGGACAGGGAGAAGCTGGCTACACCTTC. Protein: CSAGGQGEAGYTF.

The CDR3 DNA reads as TGTGCCAGCAGCCACAGGGGAAACACCGGGGAGCTGTTTTTT. Residues: CASSHRGNTGELFF. This chain joins TRBV3-1 (or the pseudogene TRBV3-2) and TRBJ2-2; a possible D gene is TRBD1 (6 bases). The germline V gene has CDR1 LGHDT and CDR2 YNNKEL (reference sequence). The CDR3 consists of 14 residues. The V and J ends lost 3 bases and 2 bases respectively, with 7 bases between them.

The CDR3 DNA reads as TGCGCCAGCAGCCAAGATTTTCAGGGTGCGTGGCAGTACTTC. Its protein is CASSQDFQGAWQYF. The genes are TRBV4-1 and TRBJ2-4; tentative D call: TRBD1 (5 bases). From germline, CDR1 is MGHRA and CDR2 YSYEKL. This CDR3 is 14 amino acids long. Trimming left V 0 bases short and J 13 bases short, with 16 bases between.

This sequence joins TRBV5-1 and TRBJ2-1, with a tentative D call TRBD2 (6 bases). This CDR3 spans 14 amino acids. The germline V gene has CDR1 SGHRS and CDR2 YFSETQ. Trimming shortened V by 3 bases and J by 9 bases, and 16 bases separated the two germline ends. DNA for the CDR3: TGCGCCAGCAGCTGGGGTTGGGGGGAACGTGAGCAGTTCTTC. It specifies CASSWGWGEREQFF.

The chain carries TRBV7-6 and TRBJ2-7; possible D gene TRBD1, 5 bases. V gave up 5 bases and J gave up 5 bases, with 7 bases separating them. Germline V gene lookup returns CDR1 SGHVS and CDR2 FNYEAQ. The CDR3 has 11 amino acids. The CDR3 sequence: CASSQDNEQYF. Here the CDR3 DNA reads TGTGCCAGCAGCCAGGACAACGAGCAGTACTTC.

The gene calls are TRBV11-3 and TRBJ2-4; D remains ambiguous. Germline V gene sequence: CDR1 SGHNT, CDR2 YENEEA. This CDR3 is built from 12 residues. Between the trimmed V and J ends, which lost 2 bases and 13 bases, there was a span of 12 bases. The CDR3 is CASSLLSAKQYF. For the CDR3, the DNA is TGTGCCAGCAGCTTATTGAGTGCCAAGCAGTACTTC.

The chain uses TRBV5-4 and TRBJ2-3; 12 nucleotides line up with TRBD2. V dropped 4 bases and J dropped 0; count of bases not matched to a gene: 6. The CDR3 loop spans 17 amino acids. In germline, CDR1 is SGHNT, CDR2 YYREEE (reference sequence). The DNA of the CDR3 is TGTGCCAGCAGCCCGACTAGCGGGAGCATTAGCACAGATACGCAGTATTTT. Translated, it gives CASSPTSGSISTDTQYF.

The rearrangement joins TRBV10-3 to TRBJ2-7, with D perhaps matching TRBD2 (5 bases). V dropped 9 bases and J dropped 1 base, with 13 bases sitting between them. In germline, CDR1 is ENHRY, CDR2 SYGVKD. This CDR3 contains 13 residues. The CDR3 sequence is CAINSGESYEQYF. In DNA form, the CDR3 reads TGTGCCATTAATTCCGGGGAATCCTACGAGCAGTACTTC.

The chain employs TRBV5-1 and TRBJ2-5; 8 bases map to TRBD2. The CDR3 covers 15 residues. Germline loops: CDR1 SGHRS, CDR2 YFSETQ. The trim removed 4 bases at V and 2 bases at J, leaving 7 bases unmatched. The CDR3 loop is CASSPGLVTQETQYF. CDR3 DNA: TGCGCCAGCAGCCCGGGACTAGTGACACAAGAGACCCAGTACTTC.

The V and J genes are TRBV5-1 and TRBJ1-5, with 7 bases fitting TRBD1. Losses at the gene ends were 0 bases for V and 7 bases for J; bases not matched to a gene: 7. The CDR3 runs to 15 residues. Germline CDR1 reads SGHRS; CDR2 reads YFSETQ. The CDR3 DNA follows: TGCGCCAGCAGCTTGGAAGGGGGCCCGGGGCAGCCCCAGCATTTT. It is translated as CASSLEGGPGQPQHF.

In this sample, this clone turned up once. This rearrangement joins TRBV4-2 to TRBJ1-2; 9 bases map to TRBD1. This CDR3 is built from 12 residues. Germline CDR1 reads LGHNA; CDR2 reads YNFKEQ. V was clipped by 4 bases and J by 7 bases; unmatched bases: 1. CDR3 bases: TGTGCCAGCAGCCGGGACAGGGCTGGCTACACCTTC. This codes for CASSRDRAGYTF.

The V and J genes are TRBV12-3 or TRBV12-4 and TRBJ2-2; D gene uncertain. The V end lost 5 bases, the J end lost 5 bases, and 6 bases lay between the germline ends. The CDR3 has 12 residues. The CDR3 nucleotides are TGTGCCAGCAGTCGAGGAACCGGGGAGCTGTTTTTT. Protein product: CASSRGTGELFF.

The V gene is TRBV6-5, the J gene TRBJ1-4, with TRBD1 as a possible D gene (5 bases). V lost 6 bases and J lost 6, with 17 bases in between. The germline V gene has CDR1 MNHEY and CDR2 SVGAGI. The CDR3 length is 15 residues. CDR3 in amino acids: CASRPGGSRDEKLFF. The CDR3 region has the DNA TGTGCCAGCAGACCCGGGGGGAGTAGGGATGAAAAACTGTTTTTT.

This chain connects TRBV6-6 to TRBJ2-7; a possible D gene is TRBD1 (6 bases). The length of the CDR3 is 15 residues. V lost 0 bases to trimming and J lost 2 bases, with 11 bases between them. The germline CDR1 and CDR2 sequences are MNHNY and SVGAGI (reference sequence). The CDR3 spells CASSYSADSTYEQYF. Written as DNA, the CDR3 is TGTGCCAGCAGTTACTCCGCGGACAGCACCTACGAGCAGTACTTC.